This T cell receptor beta chain appears in the sequencing data of a study of blood T cell repertoires in COVID-19 (TCRdb year 2020). Study-level background: Collaborator samples came from the United States, Italy and Spain and covered acute and convalescent phases of COVID-19. Samples came from the ongoing ImmuneRACE study (first 160 participants) plus 1,254 subjects from 6 global collaborators. The sample metadata nearly always contained a de-identified subject ID, COVID-19 status, age in years and sex. The repertoires were released in a freely available public database meant as a resource for research on the immune response to SARS-CoV-2. Deeply sampled blood TCRbeta repertoires from subjects exposed to, actively infected with, or recovered from COVID-19 were included in the dataset. Where available, HLA class I and class II types were obtained from metadata supplied by the sample provider rather than from assay-based typing. The prospective study material was composed of cDNA or gDNA derived from T cells, B-cell-depleted T cells, or PBMCs.

Participants in the prospective study were aged about 18 to 89 years, lived in 24 United States geographic areas, and enrolled through a virtual design. Cohort assignment in the prospective study relied on participant-reported clinical history from a screening survey and a study questionnaire. Mobile phlebotomists in the prospective study collected whole blood, serum and a nasopharyngeal or oropharyngeal swab from every participant. Additional blood draws and questionnaires over an approximately two-month period could optionally be provided by prospective study participants. Before DNA extraction, prospective study blood samples were shipped either frozen or at room temperature. Concerning this clone itself: The target of this receptor is not known. Base qualities are not recorded, but no much larger clone differs from it by a single base.

The immunoSEQ Assay, a bias-controlled multiplex PCR, was used to amplify TCRbeta CDR3 regions from genomic DNA. Concerning the study's data processing: Nucleated cell counts per sample were estimated from amplification of reference gene primers within the assay. To quantify the absolute abundance of each unique TCRbeta CDR3 rearrangement, sequence reads were collapsed and filtered. For each sample, productive Simpson clonality was calculated as the square root of Simpson's diversity index over productive rearrangements. Drawn from immuneACCESS, this table holds only the in-frame rearrangements with V and J called that TCRdb kept. Clones are partly lost; checked studies trace under half to an unresolved V gene and leave the rest unexplained. The V and J calls and clone size are taken from that table; D and trimming were inferred from the DNA. This sample gives approximately 260,000 clones in total; about nine tenths of them show up just once. Around 6% of the sample belongs to the ten largest clones.

General findings and caveats noted by the study authors: How much clinical and demographic metadata was included differed by source and by participant, and the metadata was provided uncurated.

V is cut back by 5 bases and J by 6 bases, with 6 bases in the junction unmatched. From a lookup of the germline V gene, CDR1 and CDR2 are KGHDR and SFDVKD. The CDR3 covers 15 residues, taking in both the cysteine and the phenylalanine. The kept DNA is CDR3 alone, 45 bases in frame from the first base. The chain joins TRBV24-1 to TRBJ2-2, with TRBD1 matching 9 junction bases. Source material: PBMCs or T cells enriched from blood (not recorded which). This sequence originates from a woman in her twenties or thirties with acute COVID-19. Here is the DNA: TGTGCCACCAGTGTGGACAGGGGTAAGGCCGGGGAGCTGTTTTTT. The translation is CATSVDRGKAGELFF.